A selection of T cell receptor beta chains follows, all from one sample in a study of T cell responses to AZD1222 COVID-19 vaccine. Sequenced by immunoSEQ multiplex PCR; TCRdb stores in-frame clones only, minus some. The sample consists of roughly 100,000 clones, roughly 89% of them appearing once. Specimen: peripheral blood, collected 28 days after the second AZD1222 dose. The source of these receptors is an adult who received the AZD1222 COVID-19 vaccine. CDR3s leave out the opening cysteine and the closing phenylalanine or tryptophan.

len,v_gene,CDR3aa
13,TRBV30,AWSSDREGTGELF
12,TRBV19,ASSPGTSGSTQY
13,TRBV28,ASSPLASSTDTQY
13,TRBV9,ASSVEPGPYYEQY
12,TRBV6-5,ASITGASGYGYT
11,TRBV15,ATSRALTNEQF
12,TRBV28,ASSSRLQGAEAF
12,TRBV5-1,ASSLWRQNTEAF
21,TRBV28,ASRTRLQRLAGIYPSSYNEQF
12,TRBV6-1,ASSEQGPRDEQF
13,TRBV2,ASSAQGGVFNEQF
11,TRBV28,ASSKDRNSPLH
14,TRBV4-3,ASSQDIGISGNTIY
13,TRBV28,ASSSTGEGNTEAF
12,TRBV2,ATEVSGRDYEQY
13,TRBV4-1,ASSHARDTYYEQY
16,TRBV7-3,ASSSVPLGQGATGELF
12,TRBV28,ASSLGLLSSPLH
16,TRBV24-1,ATSDVSRRGPNTGELF
10,TRBV13,ASSPQYTEAF
12,TRBV5-4,ASSLGRDVDEQY
12,TRBV5-8,ASSFDRKRYGYT
16,TRBV28,ASSSGGLAGSGANVLT
12,TRBV7-2,ASGRLIGNTEAF
12,TRBV24-1,ATSDNRYNQPQH